Sequencing of this T cell receptor beta chain was carried out in a study of CD8 T cells in ankylosing spondylitis. Study-level points and caveats: Characteristic of ankylosing spondylitis blood, it appeared, was a TCR beta motif comprising roughly eight highly homologous variants. Disease-linked clones proved CD8+ and comparatively uncommon in peripheral blood. It was reported that disease-linked clones were significantly enriched in matched ankylosing spondylitis synovial fluid.

This clonotype was detected only a few times. Its antigen is currently unknown. Molecular-barcoded quantitative 5'-RACE produced these TCR beta libraries. TCRdb reanalysed the 5' RACE reads using MiXCR and keeps one entry per CDR3 protein. Of approximately 350,000 distinct CDR3 sequences in the sample, 14% to 15% were seen once. Trimming pared 0 bases from V and 4 bases from J, leaving 12 bases between. The CDR3 totals 14 residues. The germline V gene has CDR1 DFQATT and CDR2 SNEGSKA (reference sequence). The sequenced sample was blood, either unsorted or a sorted T cell fraction (not recorded which). The sequence was obtained from a male donor with ankylosing spondylitis or in good health (not recorded which). The V and J genes are TRBV20-1 and TRBJ1-2; D might be TRBD1 (6 bases). The CDR3 spells CSAREGGDGYGYTF. CDR3 DNA sequence: TGCAGTGCTAGAGAGGGGGGCGACGGCTATGGCTACACCTTC.